Presented here are 10 T cell receptor beta chains from one specimen sequenced in a study of follicular helper T cells after annual influenza vaccination. Some clones are missing from TCRdb's copy, which holds only in-frame ones; the method was immunoSEQ multiplex PCR. The sample comprises about 10,000 clones, about four fifths of which are singletons, and 0.47% rests with the top ten. Regarding time point: 2015-2016 season, 7 days after influenza vaccination. The sample was CXCR5+ CD38- circulating T follicular helper cells from blood, taken 7 days after influenza vaccination. Subset meaning: circulating Tfh, non-naive CD4+CXCR5+PD-1+ (ICOS+CD38+ or ICOS-CD38-). The receptor source for this set is an adult who received the influenza vaccine.

The chain joins TRBV2 to TRBJ2-3; 10 nucleotides line up with TRBD2. Looked up from germline, CDR1 is SNHLY and CDR2 is FYNNEI. V gave up 5 bases and J gave up 2 bases; unmatched junction bases: 4. The CDR3 loop spans 15 amino acids. The CDR3, as DNA: TGTGCCAGCAGTTCTAGCGGGGGCCTCACAGATACGCAGTATTTT. This codes for CASSSSGGLTDTQYF. Filled out from reference TRBV2 and TRBJ2-3, the complete variable domain reads EPEVTQTPSHQVTQMGQEVILRCVPISNHLYFYWYRQILGQKVEFLVSFYNNEISEKSEIFDDQFSVERPDGSNFTLKIRSTKLEDSAMYFCASSSSGGLTDTQYFGPGTRLTVL.

This clone was detected once. The J gene is TRBJ1-1, the V gene TRBV10-3; 10 positions match TRBD1. Germline trimming cut 4 bases from V and 3 bases from J; bases unmatched to any gene: 2. CDR3 size: 14 residues. Germline CDR1 reads ENHRY; CDR2 reads SYGVKD. CDR3 coding DNA: TGTGCCATCAGTGCCGGGACAGGGGACACTGAAGCTTTCTTT. Amino acids: CAISAGTGDTEAFF.

This chain uses TRBV4-1 with TRBJ1-5; tentative D call: TRBD1 (5 bases). V was shortened by 0 bases and J by 15 bases, with 15 bases between the two germline ends. The CDR3 contains 13 residues. The germline V gene encodes CDR1 MGHRA and CDR2 YSYEKL. CDR3 loop: CASSQDPETVRHF. The CDR3 DNA reads as TGCGCCAGCAGCCAAGACCCCGAGACAGTAAGGCATTTT.

This chain connects TRBV21-1 to TRBJ1-5; the table gives TRBD1 as D, unverified against the DNA. TRBV21-1 is listed as a pseudogene. This CDR3 spans 18 amino acids. This CDR3 is CASSQISIGRVGNQPQHF. Here the CDR3 DNA reads TGTGCCAGCAGCCAAATCAGTATAGGCAGGGTAGGCAATCAGCCCCAGCATTTT.

The chain carries TRBV5-4 and TRBJ2-5, with a weak D call TRBD2 (6 bases). CDR1 and CDR2 (germline): SGHNT, YYREEE (reference sequence). The CDR3 runs 16 residues. V shed 1 base and J shed 2 bases, with 15 bases lying between them. The chain's CDR3 is CASSLLGGGKQETQYF. In DNA, the CDR3 is TGTGCCAGCAGCTTGCTGGGCGGAGGGAAACAAGAGACCCAGTACTTC.

In the case of this clone: The DNA is omitted, as the CDR3 cannot be located on it reliably, and the CDR3 follows TCRdb's listing. V gene TRBV30 combines with J gene TRBJ2-3; TRBD2 is the table's D call, not checked against the DNA. Including both end residues, the CDR3 is 17 amino acids long. Germline V gene sequence: CDR1 GTSNPN, CDR2 SVGIG (reference sequence). The CDR3 loop is CAWKQLAGGQYVGTQYF.

The rearrangement links TRBV4-1 to TRBJ2-1; a possible D gene is TRBD1 (6 bases). CDR1 is MGHRA, CDR2 YSYEKL, per germline. V was trimmed by 1 base and J by 6 bases, leaving 13 bases between them. This CDR3 spans 15 amino acids. DNA of the CDR3: TGCGCCAGCAGCCAAGGCTGGGGGCAGGGCAATGAGCAGTTCTTC. It specifies CASSQGWGQGNEQFF.

This chain connects TRBV4-3 to TRBJ2-1; D could derive from TRBD1 or TRBD2 (5 bases each). Per germline, CDR1 LGHNA and CDR2 YSLEER. The V gene lost 1 base and the J gene lost 3 bases, with 13 bases spanning the gap. This CDR3 comprises 16 residues. The CDR3, as DNA: TGCGCCAGCAGCCAAGCGGGGACGAATGGCTACAATGAGCAGTTCTTC. Translation: CASSQAGTNGYNEQFF.

CDR3 nucleotide sequence: TGTGCCAGCAGGGCTTATGCGGGGGGGAACAATGAGCAGTTCTTC. Its translation is CASRAYAGGNNEQFF. The chain is built from TRBV9 and TRBJ2-1, with 9 bases lining up with TRBD2. CDR3 length: 15 amino acids. Per the germline V gene, CDR1 is SGDLS and CDR2 is YYNGEE. The ends lost 5 bases at V and 5 bases at J; junction bases unmatched: 8.

The chain links TRBV14 to TRBJ1-2, with TRBD1 identical over 9 bases. Losses at the gene ends were 3 bases for V and 8 bases for J; bases not matched to a gene: 7. The CDR3 consists of 14 residues. Germline V gene lookup returns CDR1 SGHDN and CDR2 FVKESK. CDR3 sequence: CASSHAGTGLGYTF. The CDR3 DNA is TGTGCCAGCAGCCACGCCGGGACAGGGTTGGGCTACACCTTC.